This is a list of T cell receptor beta chains from one sample in a study of response to subunit inactivated influenza vaccine. TCRdb reanalysed the RT-PCR reads using MiXCR and keeps one entry per CDR3 protein. The data hold fewer than 650,000 distinct CDR3 sequences, with roughly 13% observed a single time. This material consisted of PBMCs from blood, taken about 6 weeks after vaccination. The source is a man in his fifties or sixties who received an inactivated influenza vaccine. Each CDR3 is given with its conserved first and last residue. The D gene is left open where the match is weak. Not every row has a clone size; where given, it reads once, few, many or a size class.

V gene	D gene	clone size	J gene	CDR3 DNA	CDR3 protein
TRBV12-3/TRBV12-4	NA	few	TRBJ1-2	TGTGCCAGCACCGCCCGGGACACCAACTATGGCTACACCTTC	CASTARDTNYGYTF
TRBV7-2	TRBD2	few	TRBJ2-4	TGTGCCAGCAGCGAGGGACTAGCCGCAAACATTCAGTACTTC	CASSEGLAANIQYF
TRBV12-3/TRBV12-4	NA	many	TRBJ2-7	TGTGCCAGCAGCCCTGCCCCACAGGGTAGAGAGCAGTACTTC	CASSPAPQGREQYF
TRBV14	TRBD1	NA	TRBJ2-3	TGTGCCAGCAGGCCCACAGGGGTAGATACGCAGTATTTT	CASRPTGVDTQYF
TRBV2	NA	NA	TRBJ2-2	TGTGCCAGCAGTGAACAGAGGAACACCGGGGAGCTGTTTTTT	CASSEQRNTGELFF
TRBV7-3	NA	NA	TRBJ1-1	TGTGCCAGCAGCCCAAGGGGGATCGGTGAAGCTTTCTTT	CASSPRGIGEAFF
TRBV6-2/TRBV6-3	TRBD1	NA	TRBJ2-7	TGTGCCAGCAGTTACTCGAACAAGGGGGCGAGTGACCCCGGGGAGCAGTACTTC	CASSYSNKGASDPGEQYF
TRBV5-1	NA	many	TRBJ2-1	TGCGCCAGCAGCGGGGGGGCCGTAAATGAGCAGTTCTTC	CASSGGAVNEQFF
TRBV15	NA	few	TRBJ1-5	TGTGCCACCAGCAGAGATAAGGGTTACAATCAGCCCCAGCATTTT	CATSRDKGYNQPQHF
TRBV20-1	TRBD2	few	TRBJ2-7	TGCAGTGCTGATGGGACTAGCGGCAACTACGAGCAGTACTTC	CSADGTSGNYEQYF
TRBV2	NA	few	TRBJ2-3	TGTGCCAGCAGGGATGCTAGCGGCACAGATACGCAGTATTTT	CASRDASGTDTQYF
TRBV11-2	TRBD1	few	TRBJ1-1	TGTGCCAGCAGCTCGGACAGGGTGGGCCTTGGACACACTGAAGCTTTCTTT	CASSSDRVGLGHTEAFF
TRBV12-3/TRBV12-4	NA	many	TRBJ1-2	TGTGCCAGCAGTCCCCCCGGAGGATACTATGGCTACACCTTC	CASSPPGGYYGYTF
TRBV14	TRBD2	NA	TRBJ2-7	TGTGCCAGCAGTCCCCTTGCTAGCGGGAGTAGAGAGCAGTACTTC	CASSPLASGSREQYF
TRBV7-9	TRBD1	many	TRBJ1-1	TGTGCCAGCAGTTTCGACAGGGGCGTCTGGGCTTTCTTT	CASSFDRGVWAFF
TRBV7-2	NA	NA	TRBJ1-5	TGTGCCAGCAGCTTAGCTGAGGGGATCAATCAGCCCCAGCATTTT	CASSLAEGINQPQHF
TRBV7-6	NA	NA	TRBJ1-3	TGTGCCAGCAGCTTAGGGTGGGGTCGCTCTGGAAACACCATATATTTT	CASSLGWGRSGNTIYF
TRBV4-3	NA	few	TRBJ2-1	TGCGCCAGCAGCCAAGATTTTAGGGGAGATGAGCAGTTCTTC	CASSQDFRGDEQFF
TRBV7-2	NA	few	TRBJ2-7	TGTGCCAGCAGCCATCCCCCGTTTGCCGACGAGCAGTACTTC	CASSHPPFADEQYF
TRBV29-1	TRBD2	NA	TRBJ2-3	TGCAGCGGGACTAGCGGGTCCTCAGATACGCAGTATTTT	CSGTSGSSDTQYF
TRBV24-1	NA	NA	TRBJ2-7	TGTGCCACCAGTTCCGGGGCCACCTACGAGCAGTACTTC	CATSSGATYEQYF
TRBV5-1	TRBD1	NA	TRBJ2-7	TGCGCCAGCAGCCTCACCACCGGGACAGGCAAAATCTCCTACGAGCAGTACTTC	CASSLTTGTGKISYEQYF
TRBV5-1	NA	NA	TRBJ2-5	TGCGCCAGCAGCTGGGACTCCAGGATGGAGACCCAGTACTTC	CASSWDSRMETQYF
TRBV10-3	NA	few	TRBJ1-4	TGTGCCTCCCAAAGAGGAGGGACTAATGAAAAACTGTTTTTT	CASQRGGTNEKLFF
TRBV27	TRBD1	NA	TRBJ2-3	TGTGCCAGCAGTGCAATAGGACAGGGCAGCACAGATACGCAGTATTTT	CASSAIGQGSTDTQYF
TRBV27	TRBD2	NA	TRBJ2-2	TGTGCCAGCAGTTTATCGGCTAGCGGGAGGAGTCGCACCGGGGAGCTGTTTTTT	CASSLSASGRSRTGELFF